Below, 19 T cell receptor beta chains from the same sample are listed, as sequenced in a study of OX40 agonist ivuxolimab in advanced cancers. The protocol was immunoSEQ multiplex PCR, while the TCRdb copy is restricted to in-frame clones and leaves out a portion. Of 100,000 to 150,000 clones listed, just over 90% are singletons. The starting material was CD4+ or CD8+ T cells sorted from blood, obtained in a trial of the OX40 agonist ivuxolimab. All receptors come from an adult with an advanced solid tumor such as melanoma, head and neck, liver or kidney cancer.

The chain uses TRBV11-2 and TRBJ2-3; TRBD1 matches at 7 bases. This CDR3 spans 19 amino acids. Trimming cost V 4 bases and J 1 base; bases outside gene matches: 17. CDR1 and CDR2 from the germline V gene are SGHAT and FQNNGV. The CDR3 bases are TGTGCCAGCAGCTCAAGTGATAGTATCGACAGGGAAGGCACAGATACGCAGTATTTT. Its protein product is CASSSSDSIDREGTDTQYF.

V gene TRBV10-3 combines with J gene TRBJ1-6; 7 bases agree with TRBD1. Germline CDR1 is ENHRY and CDR2 is SYGVKD. The CDR3 loop spans 13 amino acids. Unmatched junction bases numbered 6, after V lost 11 bases and J lost 5 bases. The CDR3 coding sequence is TGTGCCGCCCTGACAGGGAATAATTCACCCCTCCACTTT. This translates into CAALTGNNSPLHF.

The V gene is TRBV5-1, the J gene TRBJ2-5; perhaps TRBD2 as D (5 bases). The CDR3 spans 14 residues. Trimming removed 1 base at V and 3 bases at J, with 10 bases between. The germline V gene encodes CDR1 SGHRS and CDR2 YFSETQ. The CDR3 region has the DNA TGCGCCAGCAGCTTGTCCGGGCGGGAAGAGACCCAGTACTTC. Amino acids: CASSLSGREETQYF.

The chain employs TRBV9 and TRBJ2-4; 10 bases are shared with TRBD2. V lost 0 bases, J lost 0 bases, and 12 bases stayed unmatched. Per the germline V gene, CDR1 is SGDLS and CDR2 is YYNGEE. This CDR3 comprises 20 residues. DNA of the CDR3: TGTGCCAGCAGCGTAGAGGGAGCGGGGGGGCCCTACGGAGCCAAAAACATTCAGTACTTC. Translation: CASSVEGAGGPYGAKNIQYF.

V is TRBV7-2 and J is TRBJ1-2; D ambiguous. With 1 base removed from V and 2 bases from J, the gap between germline ends came to 5 bases. Germline values: CDR1 SGHTA, CDR2 FQGNSA. The CDR3 sequence is 13 residues long. The CDR3 protein is CASSLVGNYGYTF. CDR3 nucleotides: TGTGCCAGCAGCTTAGTGGGAAACTATGGCTACACCTTC.

The chain is built from TRBV27 and TRBJ1-1; a weak D match, TRBD1 (6 bases). The CDR3 contains 14 residues. Trimming stripped 2 bases from V and 4 bases from J, with 11 bases between. The germline CDR1 and CDR2 sequences are MNHEY and SMNVEV (reference sequence). The chain's CDR3 is CASSLRSRGTEAFF. In DNA, the CDR3 is TGTGCCAGCAGTTTAAGGTCCAGGGGCACTGAAGCTTTCTTT.

The chain carries TRBV9 and TRBJ1-1; 9 nucleotides line up with TRBD1. The CDR3 is 15 amino acids. The germline V gene has CDR1 SGDLS and CDR2 YYNGEE. Trimming cost V 3 bases and J 5 bases; bases outside gene matches: 8. The CDR3 sequence is CASSGGQGSRTEAFF. The CDR3 DNA is TGTGCCAGCAGCGGAGGACAGGGGAGTCGAACTGAAGCTTTCTTT.

The chain uses TRBV4-3 and TRBJ2-5; D is perhaps TRBD2 (6 bases). The V and J ends lost 1 base and 5 bases respectively, with 14 bases between them. The CDR3 runs to 15 residues. The germline CDR1 and CDR2 sequences are LGHNA and YSLEER. The CDR3 DNA reads TGCGCCAGCAGCCAAGGGGCGATGAGCGGGGAGACCCAGTACTTC. It specifies CASSQGAMSGETQYF.

The chain combines TRBV7-6 with TRBJ1-4; 11 nucleotides match TRBD1. Losses at the gene ends were 5 bases for V and 8 bases for J; bases not matched to a gene: 4. Per the germline V gene, CDR1 is SGHVS and CDR2 is FNYEAQ. This CDR3 has 14 amino acids. The CDR3 sequence is CASSPGTGGEKLFF. DNA for the CDR3: TGTGCCAGCAGCCCCGGGACAGGGGGGGAAAAACTGTTTTTT. Full variable domain (remainder filled in from reference TRBV7-6 and TRBJ1-4): GAGVSQSPRYKVTKRGQDVALRCDPISGHVSLYWYRQALGQGPEFLTYFNYEAQQDKSGLPNDRFSAERPEGSISTLTIQRTEQRDSAMYRCASSPGTGGEKLFFGSGTQLSVL.

This clone was observed once. The gene calls are TRBV7-9 and TRBJ2-6; a possible D gene is TRBD2 (5 bases). This CDR3 contains 15 residues. Germline loops: CDR1 SEHNR, CDR2 FQNEAQ (reference sequence). The germline V and J ends were trimmed by 1 base and 1 base, with 5 bases remaining between them. Here the CDR3 reads CASSLGGSGANVLTF. The CDR3 nucleotides read TGTGCCAGCAGCTTAGGCGGGTCTGGGGCCAACGTCCTGACTTTC.

The chain has TRBV11-2 and TRBJ1-1; D gene ambiguous. Germline values: CDR1 SGHAT, CDR2 FQNNGV. The CDR3 spans 14 residues. The ends were cut back, 3 bases at V and 4 bases at J, with 12 bases in the middle. The CDR3 protein is CASSFYPQATEAFF. Written as DNA, the CDR3 is TGTGCCAGCAGCTTTTACCCCCAGGCCACTGAAGCTTTCTTT.

As concerns this clone: Other nucleotide sequences from this sample produce the same CDR3. This chain uses TRBV28 with TRBJ2-6, with D perhaps TRBD2 (6 bases). CDR3 length: 15 amino acids. Trimming cost V 3 bases and J 2 bases, with 8 bases left between them. From germline, CDR1 is MDHEN and CDR2 SYDVKM. The DNA of the CDR3 is TGTGCCAGCAGTTTCGGGGGAACTGGGGCCAACGTCCTGACTTTC. This codes for CASSFGGTGANVLTF.

This clone was observed a single time. V and J are TRBV5-4 and TRBJ2-5, with 9 bases lining up with TRBD2. Germline assignment: CDR1 SGHNT and CDR2 YYREEE (reference sequence). The trim removed 4 bases at V and 0 bases at J, leaving 4 bases unmatched. This CDR3 is built from 15 residues. The CDR3 is CASSRLAEYQETQYF. The CDR3 DNA sequence: TGTGCCAGCAGCCGACTAGCGGAATACCAAGAGACCCAGTACTTC.

The chain carries TRBV7-9 and TRBJ1-5, with unresolved D. The V end was cut by 8 bases, the J end by 5 bases, with 22 bases between. Germline V gene lookup returns CDR1 SEHNR and CDR2 FQNEAQ (reference sequence). This CDR3 spans 16 amino acids. DNA of the CDR3: TGTGCCAGCGAGCGAGCCGGGGATGGTCGGCATCAGCCCCAGCATTTT. Its translation is CASERAGDGRHQPQHF.

The chain is built from TRBV27 and TRBJ2-2; 8 bases fit TRBD1. The V gene's germline CDR1 is MNHEY and CDR2 SMNVEV (reference sequence). V shed 6 bases and J 5 bases; nucleotides not matched to a gene: 8. The CDR3 sequence is 15 residues long. The CDR3 DNA is TGTGCCAGCAGATCCGGACAGGGATGGACCGGGGAGCTGTTTTTT. This translates into CASRSGQGWTGELFF.

V and J are TRBV5-1 and TRBJ2-7, with D possibly TRBD2 on 6 matching bases. Germline values: CDR1 SGHRS, CDR2 YFSETQ. The CDR3 contains 13 residues. V lost 0 bases to trimming and J lost 6 bases, with 10 bases between them. The CDR3: CASSLAGRSEQYF. In nucleotides, the CDR3 is TGCGCCAGCAGCTTGGCAGGGAGGAGCGAGCAGTACTTC. Full variable domain (missing parts from reference TRBV5-1 and TRBJ2-7): KAGVTQTPRYLIKTRGQQVTLSCSPISGHRSVSWYQQTPGQGLQFLFEYFSETQRNKGNFPGRFSGRQFSNSRSEMNVSTLELGDSALYLCASSLAGRSEQYFGPGTRLTVT.

This clone was found once. The CDR3 here is CASSFDWTPGSSYNSPLHF. The CDR3 coding sequence is TGCGCCAGCAGCTTTGATTGGACGCCGGGTAGCTCCTATAATTCACCCCTCCACTTT. The rearrangement links TRBV5-1 to TRBJ1-6, with unresolved D. Germline V gives CDR1 SGHRS, CDR2 YFSETQ. The length of the CDR3 is 19 residues. With 2 bases removed from V and 0 bases from J, the gap between germline ends came to 18 bases.

A single count supports this clone. The V and J genes are TRBV19 and TRBJ1-1; D uncertain. The CDR3 covers 13 residues. The V gene's germline CDR1 is LNHDA and CDR2 SQIVND (reference sequence). V dropped 6 bases and J dropped 2 bases, with 10 bases sitting between them. CDR3 residues: CASRVRDNTEAFF. The CDR3 DNA reads TGTGCCAGTAGGGTTAGGGATAACACTGAAGCTTTCTTT.

The chain carries TRBV11-2 and TRBJ2-5; D assignment may be TRBD1 or TRBD2 (5 bases each). The CDR3 is made up of 15 amino acids. The germline V and J ends were trimmed by 5 bases and 5 bases, with 18 bases remaining between them. The germline V gene encodes CDR1 SGHAT and CDR2 FQNNGV. The CDR3 region is CASSPGPSGRETQYF. DNA for the CDR3: TGTGCCAGCAGCCCGGGACCCTCGGGGCGGGAGACCCAGTACTTC.